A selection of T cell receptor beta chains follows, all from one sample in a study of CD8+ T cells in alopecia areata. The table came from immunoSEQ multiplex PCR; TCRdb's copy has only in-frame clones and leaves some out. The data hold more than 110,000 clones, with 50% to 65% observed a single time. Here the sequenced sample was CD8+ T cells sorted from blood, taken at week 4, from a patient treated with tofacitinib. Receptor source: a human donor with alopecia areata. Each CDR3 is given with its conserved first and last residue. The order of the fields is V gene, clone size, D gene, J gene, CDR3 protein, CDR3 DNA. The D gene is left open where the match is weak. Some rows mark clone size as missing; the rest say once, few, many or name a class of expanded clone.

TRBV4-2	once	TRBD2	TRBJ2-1	CASSQGLAGVNEQFF	TGTGCCAGCAGCCAGGGACTAGCGGGGGTAAATGAGCAGTTCTTC
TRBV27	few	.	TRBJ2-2	CASSLDEGRRTGELFF	TGTGCCAGCAGTTTAGATGAGGGTCGGCGCACCGGGGAGCTGTTTTTT
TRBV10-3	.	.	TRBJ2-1	CAIRDDSANEQFF	TGTGCCATCAGGGACGACTCCGCCAATGAGCAGTTCTTC
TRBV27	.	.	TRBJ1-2	CASSPTSNYGYTF	TGTGCCAGCAGCCCGACATCCAACTATGGCTACACCTTC
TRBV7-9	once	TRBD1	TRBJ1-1	CASSFLRTGHTEAFF	TGTGCCAGCAGCTTCCTCCGGACAGGCCACACTGAAGCTTTCTTT
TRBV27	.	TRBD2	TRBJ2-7	CASVGGTSGSYEQYF	TGTGCCAGCGTGGGAGGGACTAGCGGGTCCTACGAGCAGTACTTC
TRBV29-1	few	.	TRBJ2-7	CSVRWNGAEQYF	TGCAGCGTCCGGTGGAACGGCGCCGAGCAGTACTTC
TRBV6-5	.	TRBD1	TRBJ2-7	CASTLDRGGEQYF	TGTGCCAGCACCCTCGACAGGGGAGGCGAGCAGTACTTC
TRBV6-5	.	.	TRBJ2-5	CASSPETPKETQYF	TGTGCCAGCAGTCCGGAGACTCCAAAAGAGACCCAGTACTTC
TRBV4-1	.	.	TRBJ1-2	CASSPTSIYGYTF	TGCGCCAGCAGCCCAACCTCTATCTATGGCTACACCTTC
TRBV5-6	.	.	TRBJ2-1	CASSYFQGFNEQFF	TGTGCCAGCAGCTATTTCCAGGGTTTCAATGAGCAGTTCTTC
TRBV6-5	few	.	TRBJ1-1	CASSYSSHTEAFF	TGTGCCAGCAGTTACTCATCGCACACTGAAGCTTTCTTT
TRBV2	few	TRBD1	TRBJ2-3	CARQGATDTQYF	TGTGCCAGACAGGGGGCGACAGATACGCAGTATTTT
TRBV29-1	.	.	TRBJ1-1	CSVETLGAFF	TGCAGCGTTGAGACCCTCGGGGCTTTCTTT
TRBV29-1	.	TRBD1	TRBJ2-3	CSVETGGSSTDTQYF	TGCAGCGTTGAAACAGGGGGCTCAAGCACAGATACGCAGTATTTT
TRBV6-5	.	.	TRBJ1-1	CASSHNTEAFF	TGTGCCAGCAGTCACAACACTGAAGCTTTCTTT
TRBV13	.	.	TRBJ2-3	CASSLASADTQYF	TGTGCCAGCAGCTTAGCCTCGGCAGATACGCAGTATTTT
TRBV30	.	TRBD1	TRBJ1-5	CAWSSDRGGQPQHF	TGTGCCTGGAGTTCGGACAGGGGCGGTCAGCCCCAGCATTTT
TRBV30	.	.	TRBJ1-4	CAWSVLAGGEKLFF	TGTGCCTGGAGTGTATTGGCAGGAGGCGAAAAACTGTTTTTT
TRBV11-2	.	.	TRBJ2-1	CASMRNNEQFF	TGTGCCAGCATGCGAAACAATGAGCAGTTCTTC
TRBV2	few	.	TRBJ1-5	CASNFRDQPQHF	TGTGCCAGCAACTTCCGGGATCAGCCCCAGCATTTT
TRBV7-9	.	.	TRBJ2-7	CASSTGAVTYEQYF	TGTGCCAGCAGTACCGGGGCAGTCACCTACGAGCAGTACTTC
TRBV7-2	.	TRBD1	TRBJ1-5	CASSDEGQGYQPQHF	TGTGCCAGCAGCGACGAGGGACAGGGGTATCAGCCCCAGCATTTT
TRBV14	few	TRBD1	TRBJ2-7	CASSQGQSYSYEQYF	TGTGCCAGCAGCCAGGGACAGTCCTACTCCTACGAGCAGTACTTC
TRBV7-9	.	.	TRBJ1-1	CASSKRVNTEAFF	TGTGCCAGCAGCAAGAGGGTGAACACTGAAGCTTTCTTT
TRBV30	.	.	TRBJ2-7	CAWSDAGSGEQYF	TGTGCCTGGAGTGACGCGGGATCCGGCGAGCAGTACTTC
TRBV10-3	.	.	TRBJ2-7	CAISEMERYYEQYF	TGTGCCATCAGTGAGATGGAACGTTACTACGAGCAGTACTTC
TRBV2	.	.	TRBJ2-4	CASIRLPGEAKNIQYF	TGTGCCAGCATTAGACTCCCAGGGGAAGCCAAAAACATTCAGTACTTC
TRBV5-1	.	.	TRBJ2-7	CASSLDPTGYEQYF	TGCGCCAGCAGCTTGGACCCAACAGGCTACGAGCAGTACTTC
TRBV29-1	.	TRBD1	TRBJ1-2	CSVVGEGNTGGFPYGYTF	TGCAGCGTTGTCGGGGAGGGAAATACAGGGGGCTTCCCCTATGGCTACACCTTC
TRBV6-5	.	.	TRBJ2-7	CASSPGQGTYEQYF	TGTGCCAGCAGCCCCGGGCAGGGGACCTACGAGCAGTACTTC
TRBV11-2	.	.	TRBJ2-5	CASSFTHPETQYF	TGTGCCAGCAGCTTCACTCACCCAGAGACCCAGTACTTC
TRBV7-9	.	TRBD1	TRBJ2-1	CASSSGQDTHNEQFF	TGTGCCAGCAGCTCGGGACAGGACACTCACAATGAGCAGTTCTTC
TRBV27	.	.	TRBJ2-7	CASSGVGEQYF	TGTGCCAGCAGTGGCGTTGGGGAGCAGTACTTC
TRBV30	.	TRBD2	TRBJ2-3	CAWGTSETDTQYF	TGTGCCTGGGGGACTAGCGAGACAGATACGCAGTATTTT
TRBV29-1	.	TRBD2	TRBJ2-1	CSVERLAGGDEQFF	TGCAGCGTTGAAAGACTAGCGGGGGGAGATGAGCAGTTCTTC
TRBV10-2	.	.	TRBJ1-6	CASSEGNGRSPLHF	TGCGCCAGCAGTGAAGGGAATGGGAGATCACCCCTCCACTTT
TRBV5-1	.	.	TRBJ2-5	CASSLSRGEETQYF	TGCGCCAGCAGCTTGTCTCGCGGAGAAGAGACCCAGTACTTC
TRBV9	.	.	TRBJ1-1	CASSVGAGTEAFF	TGTGCCAGCAGCGTGGGAGCGGGAACTGAAGCTTTCTTT
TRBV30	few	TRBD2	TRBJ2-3	CAWVAGGSTDTQYF	TGTGCCTGGGTCGCGGGGGGAAGCACAGATACGCAGTATTTT
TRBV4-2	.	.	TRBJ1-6	CASSQEFGTVYSPLHF	TGTGCCAGCAGCCAAGAATTTGGTACTGTTTATTCACCCCTCCACTTT
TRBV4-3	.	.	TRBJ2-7	CASSRSDREGEQYF	TGCGCCAGCAGCCGTAGTGACAGGGAGGGGGAGCAGTACTTC